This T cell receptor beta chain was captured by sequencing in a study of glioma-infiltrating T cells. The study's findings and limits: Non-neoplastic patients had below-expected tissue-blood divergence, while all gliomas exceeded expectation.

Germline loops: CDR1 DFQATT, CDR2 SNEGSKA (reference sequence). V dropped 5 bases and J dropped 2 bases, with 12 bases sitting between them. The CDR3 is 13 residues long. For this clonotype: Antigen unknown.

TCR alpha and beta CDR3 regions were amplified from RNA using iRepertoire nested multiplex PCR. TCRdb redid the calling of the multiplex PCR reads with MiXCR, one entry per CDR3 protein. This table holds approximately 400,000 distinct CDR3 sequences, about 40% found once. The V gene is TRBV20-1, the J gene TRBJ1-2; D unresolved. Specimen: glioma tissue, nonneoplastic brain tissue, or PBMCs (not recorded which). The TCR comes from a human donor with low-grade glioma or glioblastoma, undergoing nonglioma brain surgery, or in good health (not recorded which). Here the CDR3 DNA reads TGCAGTGCTGGGTCGCGCGGAAACTATGGCTACACCTTC. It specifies CSAGSRGNYGYTF.